One sample yielded the 24 T cell receptor beta chains listed below, sequenced in a study of memory CD4+ T cells and cytomegalovirus serostatus. Profiling relied on immunoSEQ multiplex PCR, and the TCRdb table lists in-frame clones only, not all of them. Of fewer than 40,000 clones in the sample, roughly four fifths were seen once. Single viable CD3+CD4+CD8-CD45RO+ cells were sorted as the memory CD4+ T cells. The sample comprised memory CD4+ T cells from blood. The receptors derive from an adult in good health and CMV-seronegative.

J is TRBJ2-2 and V is TRBV2; D not resolved. This CDR3 is built from 14 residues. CDR1 and CDR2 (germline): SNHLY, FYNNEI. V lost 7 bases and J 0 bases, leaving 9 bases between the germline ends. CDR3 sequence reads: CASIRTANTGELFF. DNA for the CDR3: TGTGCCAGCATCAGGACCGCGAACACCGGGGAGCTGTTTTTT.

CDR3 amino acids: CASSQTSGGTDTQYF. The CDR3 DNA reads as TGCGCCAGCAGCCAGACTAGCGGGGGAACAGATACGCAGTATTTT. The rearrangement links TRBV5-1 to TRBJ2-3; 12 bases are shared with TRBD2. The V segment lost 4 bases and the J segment 3 bases; nucleotides outside the gene matches: 3. CDR3 size: 15 residues. CDR1 SGHRS and CDR2 YFSETQ come from the germline V gene.

The table lists this clone with a few counts. This sequence joins TRBV9 and TRBJ2-1; TRBD1 is a possible D gene (6 bases). V lost 3 bases, J lost 9 bases, and 16 bases lay in between. The CDR3 has 14 residues. CDR1 is SGDLS and CDR2 is YYNGEE in the germline V gene. CDR3 protein: CASSERDTFSEQFF. As DNA, the CDR3 is TGTGCCAGCAGCGAGAGGGACACCTTTTCTGAGCAGTTCTTC. The full variable domain, rest sourced from reference TRBV9 and TRBJ2-1, is DSGVTQTPKHLITATGQRVTLRCSPRSGDLSVYWYQQSLDQGLQFLIQYYNGEERAKGNILERFSAQQFPDLHSELNLSSLELGDSALYFCASSERDTFSEQFFGPGTRLTVL.

V is TRBV19 and J is TRBJ1-2; no clear D gene. The CDR3 has 16 amino acids. The V end lost 4 bases, the J end lost 3 bases, and 18 bases lay between the germline ends. Germline values: CDR1 LNHDA, CDR2 SQIVND (reference sequence). The CDR3: CASSNQWTPGDYGYTF. CDR3 coding DNA: TGTGCCAGTAGTAATCAGTGGACCCCGGGTGACTATGGCTACACCTTC.

V gene TRBV6-1 combines with J gene TRBJ1-1; D ambiguous. This CDR3 has 15 amino acids. The germline V gene has CDR1 MNHNS and CDR2 SASEGT. V lost 6 bases to trimming and J lost 4 bases, with 18 bases between them. CDR3 nucleotides: TGTGCCAGCAGCCGAGGCGCAACCCCCGGCACTGAAGCTTTCTTT. This gives the protein CASSRGATPGTEAFF.

This chain links TRBV5-1 with TRBJ1-4, with TRBD1 identical over 8 bases. Germline assignment: CDR1 SGHRS and CDR2 YFSETQ. V was pared by 3 bases and J by 6 bases, with 7 bases of the junction left unmatched. This CDR3 spans 15 amino acids. CDR3 DNA sequence: TGCGCCAGCAGCTGGGTGGGGACAGGCGATGAAAAACTGTTTTTT. Translating it yields CASSWVGTGDEKLFF.

The gene calls are TRBV5-4 and TRBJ2-7; D unresolved. Trimming stripped 0 bases from V and 0 bases from J, with 7 bases between. Germline V gene sequence: CDR1 SGHNT, CDR2 YYREEE (reference sequence). The CDR3 is 14 amino acids. In DNA form, the CDR3 reads TGTGCCAGCAGCTTGGGCGGATCCTCCTACGAGCAGTACTTC. Its translation is CASSLGGSSYEQYF.

The rearrangement uses TRBV7-8 and TRBJ1-2, with 7 bases matching TRBD1. CDR3 length equals 13 residues. V gave up 2 bases and J gave up 10 bases; unmatched junction bases: 7. Germline CDR1 reads SGHVS; CDR2 reads FQNEAQ. CDR3 bases: TGTGCCAGCAGCTTAAAGGGGGCCGGGACCTACACCTTC. This encodes CASSLKGAGTYTF. The variable domain in full, with the rest retrieved from reference TRBV7-8 and TRBJ1-2, is GAGVSQSPRYKVAKRGQDVALRCDPISGHVSLFWYQQALGQGPEFLTYFQNEAQLDKSGLPSDRFFAERPEGSVSTLKIQRTQQEDSAVYLCASSLKGAGTYTFGSGTRLTVV.

The rearrangement links TRBV6-1 to TRBJ2-2, with 7 nucleotides matching TRBD1. Trimming took 7 bases from V and 3 from J; bases not matched to a gene: 5. This CDR3 is 14 amino acids long. Looked up from germline, CDR1 is MNHNS and CDR2 is SASEGT. CDR3 nucleotide sequence: TGTGCCAGCATGGGACAGAAATACACCGGGGAGCTGTTTTTT. It is translated as CASMGQKYTGELFF.

The chain employs TRBV5-1 and TRBJ1-6, with no clear D. The CDR3 contains 16 residues. V lost 0 bases to trimming and J lost 0 bases, with 7 bases between them. CDR1 and CDR2 from the germline V gene are SGHRS and YFSETQ. The CDR3 DNA is TGCGCCAGCAGCTTGGGCTGGAGCTCCTATAATTCACCCCTCCACTTT. It yields the protein CASSLGWSSYNSPLHF.

Sample share makes this clone medium-sized. The chain carries TRBV7-9 and TRBJ2-7, with a weak D call TRBD1 (6 bases). This CDR3 spans 17 amino acids. Germline values: CDR1 SEHNR, CDR2 FQNEAQ (reference sequence). V lost 1 base, J lost 3 bases, and 19 bases lay in between. CDR3 DNA: TGTGCCAGCAGCTTAGTACCCTTCTCCGACAGGAACTACGAGCAGTACTTC. As protein: CASSLVPFSDRNYEQYF.

V gene TRBV25-1 combines with J gene TRBJ2-7, with D unresolved. Trimming shortened V by 1 base and J by 4 bases, and 11 bases separated the two germline ends. CDR1 and CDR2 (germline): MGHDK, SYGVNS. The length of the CDR3 is 14 residues. The CDR3 DNA is TGTGCCAGCAGTGAATCGGACCGAGCGTACGAGCAGTACTTC. The encoded protein is CASSESDRAYEQYF.

V is TRBV12-5 and J is TRBJ1-4; D is uncertain. The CDR3 is 16 amino acids. V gave up 4 bases and J gave up 7 bases, with 19 bases separating them. Germline CDR1 reads LGHNT; CDR2 reads FRNRAP. The CDR3 is CASGSGSRSVAEKLFF. Here the CDR3 DNA reads TGTGCTAGTGGTTCGGGCTCCCGGAGCGTAGCTGAAAAACTGTTTTTT.

The V call is TRBV7-9, the J call TRBJ1-2; TRBD1 is a possible D gene (5 bases). The germline V gene has CDR1 SEHNR and CDR2 FQNEAQ (reference sequence). The length of the CDR3 is 14 residues. Trimming left V 3 bases short and J 8 bases short, with 16 bases between. The CDR3 region is CASSFRDYTFGYTF. The CDR3 DNA reads as TGTGCCAGCAGCTTCCGGGACTATACTTTCGGCTACACCTTC.

The V gene is TRBV6-5, the J gene TRBJ1-6; 7 nucleotides agree with TRBD1. Per the germline V gene, CDR1 is MNHEY and CDR2 is SVGAGI. V shed 6 bases, J shed 11 bases, and the junction held 7 bases outside the gene matches. The CDR3 is 13 amino acids. The CDR3 is CASRGTGVTPLHF. The CDR3 DNA reads as TGTGCCAGCAGGGGAACAGGGGTCACACCCCTCCACTTT.

This chain's CDR3 is CASSPQGFSTQYF. CDR3 sequence (DNA): TGTGCCAGCAGCCCCCAAGGGTTTTCCACGCAGTATTTT. The V call is TRBV9, the J call TRBJ2-3; D remains unclear. There are 13 residues in the CDR3. Per germline, CDR1 SGDLS and CDR2 YYNGEE. V lost 4 bases to trimming and J lost 9 bases, with 15 bases between them.

CDR3 residues: CATYRFSYEQYF. In DNA, the CDR3 is TGTGCCACATACAGGTTCTCCTACGAGCAGTACTTC. This chain connects TRBV6-1 to TRBJ2-7; D may be TRBD1 (5 bases). V was clipped by 10 bases and J by 0 bases, with 10 bases between them. Germline V gene sequence: CDR1 MNHNS, CDR2 SASEGT. The CDR3 length is 12 residues.

The chain is built from TRBV30 and TRBJ1-3; D is perhaps TRBD1 (6 bases). The V end was cut by 0 bases, the J end by 0 bases, with 9 bases between. This CDR3 spans 15 amino acids. Germline-derived CDR1 and CDR2 are GTSNPN and SVGIG (reference sequence). CDR3 amino acids: CAWSVTGTSGNTIYF. As DNA, the CDR3 is TGTGCCTGGAGTGTAACAGGGACCTCTGGAAACACCATATATTTT.

This rearrangement joins TRBV2 to TRBJ1-2, with a weak D call TRBD1 (6 bases). The ends were cut back, 4 bases at V and 6 bases at J, with 12 bases in the middle. Germline V lookup: CDR1 SNHLY, CDR2 FYNNEI. The CDR3 has 13 residues. The CDR3 loop is CASSVLRGDGYTF. CDR3 sequence (DNA): TGTGCCAGCAGTGTCCTCAGGGGCGATGGCTACACCTTC.

V gene TRBV5-1 combines with J gene TRBJ2-7; 8 bases line up with TRBD2. The CDR3 runs to 14 residues. The germline V gene encodes CDR1 SGHRS and CDR2 YFSETQ. After removal of 4 bases from V and 2 bases from J, the junction contained 5 bases not matched to a gene. CDR3 in DNA: TGCGCCAGCAGCCTGGGGACTAGTACCTACGAGCAGTACTTC. Encoded protein: CASSLGTSTYEQYF. Full variable domain (missing parts from reference TRBV5-1 and TRBJ2-7): KAGVTQTPRYLIKTRGQQVTLSCSPISGHRSVSWYQQTPGQGLQFLFEYFSETQRNKGNFPGRFSGRQFSNSRSEMNVSTLELGDSALYLCASSLGTSTYEQYFGPGTRLTVT.

The chain links TRBV6-4 to TRBJ1-1; 9 bases agree with TRBD1. Trimming took 9 bases from V and 3 from J; bases not matched to a gene: 11. Germline values: CDR1 MRHNA, CDR2 SNTAGT. CDR3 size: 15 residues. The CDR3 DNA sequence: TGTGCCAGTCGGAGGTCACAGGGGGCGGACACTGAAGCTTTCTTT. The encoded protein is CASRRSQGADTEAFF.

On this clone itself: Other DNA sequences in this specimen translate into the identical CDR3. This rearrangement joins TRBV2 to TRBJ1-5; 8 bases align to TRBD1. J lost 5 bases, V lost 7 bases, and 7 bases had no gene match. Germline CDR1 and CDR2: SNHLY and FYNNEI. The CDR3 is made up of 14 amino acids. The CDR3 coding sequence is TGTGCCAGCAACAGAGACAGGGGATATCAGCCCCAGCATTTT. Protein: CASNRDRGYQPQHF.

The J gene is TRBJ2-3, the V gene TRBV18; D tentatively reads TRBD1 or TRBD2 (6 bases each). Between the trimmed V and J ends, which lost 2 bases and 3 bases, there was a span of 15 bases. Per the germline V gene, CDR1 is KGHSH and CDR2 is LQKENI. The CDR3 has 16 amino acids. CDR3: CASSPKWKGGTDTQYF. DNA of the CDR3: TGTGCCAGCTCACCAAAGTGGAAGGGGGGAACAGATACGCAGTATTTT.

The chain recombines TRBV30 with TRBJ2-7; 10 bases agree with TRBD1. CDR1 GTSNPN and CDR2 SVGIG come from the germline V gene (reference sequence). CDR3 size: 12 residues. Unmatched junction bases numbered 4, after V lost 8 bases and J lost 3 bases. The CDR3 is CARRDRGYEQYF. CDR3 nucleotides: TGTGCCAGACGGGACAGGGGCTACGAGCAGTACTTC.